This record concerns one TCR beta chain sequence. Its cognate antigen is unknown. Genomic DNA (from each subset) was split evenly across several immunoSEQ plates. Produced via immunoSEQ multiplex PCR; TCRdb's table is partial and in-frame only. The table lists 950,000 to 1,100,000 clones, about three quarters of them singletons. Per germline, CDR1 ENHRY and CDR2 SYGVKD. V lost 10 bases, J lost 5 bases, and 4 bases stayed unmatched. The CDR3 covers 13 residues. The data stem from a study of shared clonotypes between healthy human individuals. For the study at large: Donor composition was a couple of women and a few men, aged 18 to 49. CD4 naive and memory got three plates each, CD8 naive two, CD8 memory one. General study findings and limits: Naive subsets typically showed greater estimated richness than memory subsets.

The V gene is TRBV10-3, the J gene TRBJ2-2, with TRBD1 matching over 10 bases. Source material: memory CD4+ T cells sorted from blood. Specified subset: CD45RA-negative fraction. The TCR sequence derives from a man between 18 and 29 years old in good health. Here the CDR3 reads CATGQGGTGELFF. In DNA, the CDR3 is TGTGCCACAGGACAGGGGGGAACCGGGGAGCTGTTTTTT.